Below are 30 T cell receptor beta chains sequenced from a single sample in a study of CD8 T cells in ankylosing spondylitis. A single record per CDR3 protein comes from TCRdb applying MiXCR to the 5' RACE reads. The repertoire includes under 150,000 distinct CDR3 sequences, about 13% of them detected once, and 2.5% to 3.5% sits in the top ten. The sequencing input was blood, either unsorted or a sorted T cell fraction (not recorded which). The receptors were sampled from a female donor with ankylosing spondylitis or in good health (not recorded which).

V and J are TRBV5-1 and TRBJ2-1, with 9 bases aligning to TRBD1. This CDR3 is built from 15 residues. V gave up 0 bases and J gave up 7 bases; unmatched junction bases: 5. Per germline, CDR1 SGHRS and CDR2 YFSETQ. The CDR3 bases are TGCGCCAGCAGCTTGGCACAGGGGGCAAGAAATGAGCAGTTCTTC. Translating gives CASSLAQGARNEQFF.

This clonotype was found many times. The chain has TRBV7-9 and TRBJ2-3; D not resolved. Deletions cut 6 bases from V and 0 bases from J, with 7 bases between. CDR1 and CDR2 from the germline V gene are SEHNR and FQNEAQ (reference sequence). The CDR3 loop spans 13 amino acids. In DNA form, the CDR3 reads TGTGCCAGCAGAATGACTAGCACAGATACGCAGTATTTT. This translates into CASRMTSTDTQYF.

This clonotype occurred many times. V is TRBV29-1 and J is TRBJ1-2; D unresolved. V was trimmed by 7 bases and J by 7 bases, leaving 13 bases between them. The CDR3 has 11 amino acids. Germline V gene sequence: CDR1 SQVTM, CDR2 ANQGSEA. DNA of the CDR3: TGCAGCGGATTAGACCGTGTTGGCTACACCTTC. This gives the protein CSGLDRVGYTF.

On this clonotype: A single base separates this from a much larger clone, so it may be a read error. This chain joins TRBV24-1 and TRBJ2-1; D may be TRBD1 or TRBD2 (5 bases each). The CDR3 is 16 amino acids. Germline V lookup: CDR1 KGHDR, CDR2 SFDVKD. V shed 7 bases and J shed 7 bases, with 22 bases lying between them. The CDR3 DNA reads TGTGCCACCAGCCCCGGGGCTAGCCGGTTGAGGAATGAGCAGTTCTTC. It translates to CATSPGASRLRNEQFF.

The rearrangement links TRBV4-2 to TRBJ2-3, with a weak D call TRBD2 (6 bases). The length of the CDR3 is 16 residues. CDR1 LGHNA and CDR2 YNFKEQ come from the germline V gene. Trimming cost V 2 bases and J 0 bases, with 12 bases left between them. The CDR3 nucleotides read TGTGCCAGCAGCCAAAAATTAGCGGCGAGCACAGATACGCAGTATTTT. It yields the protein CASSQKLAASTDTQYF.

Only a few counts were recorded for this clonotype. The CDR3 here is CASSQGAGDYEQYF. CDR3 in DNA: TGTGCCAGCAGCCAAGGAGCGGGGGATTACGAGCAGTACTTC. The genes are TRBV3-1 and TRBJ2-7, with 8 bases matching TRBD2. The germline gives CDR1 LGHDT, CDR2 YNNKEL (reference sequence). Germline trimming cut 1 base from V and 4 bases from J; bases unmatched to any gene: 3. CDR3 length equals 14 residues.

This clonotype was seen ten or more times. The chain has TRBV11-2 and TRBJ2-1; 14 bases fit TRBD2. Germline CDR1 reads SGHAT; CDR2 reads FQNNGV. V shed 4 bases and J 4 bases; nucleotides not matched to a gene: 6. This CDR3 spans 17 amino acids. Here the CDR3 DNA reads TGTGCCAGCAGCTACATACGACTAGCGGGGGGGTACAATGAGCAGTTCTTC. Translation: CASSYIRLAGGYNEQFF.

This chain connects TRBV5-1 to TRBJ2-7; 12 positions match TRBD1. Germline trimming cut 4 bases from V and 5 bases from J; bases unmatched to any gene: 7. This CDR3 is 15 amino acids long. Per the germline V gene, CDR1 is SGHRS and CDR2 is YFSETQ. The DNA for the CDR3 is TGCGCCAGCAGCAAAGGGACAGGGGGCCGTAACGAGCAGTACTTC. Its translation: CASSKGTGGRNEQYF.

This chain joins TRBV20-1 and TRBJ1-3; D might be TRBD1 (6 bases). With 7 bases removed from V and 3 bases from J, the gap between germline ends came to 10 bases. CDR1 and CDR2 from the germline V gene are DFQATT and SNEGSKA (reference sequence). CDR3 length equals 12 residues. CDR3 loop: CSGGTNGNTIYF. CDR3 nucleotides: TGCAGTGGCGGGACAAATGGAAACACCATATATTTT.

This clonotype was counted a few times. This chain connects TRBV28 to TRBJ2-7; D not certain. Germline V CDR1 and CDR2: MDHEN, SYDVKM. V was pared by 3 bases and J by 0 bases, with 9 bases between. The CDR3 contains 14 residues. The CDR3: CASSFGLSSYEQYF. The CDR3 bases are TGTGCCAGCAGTTTTGGCCTTTCCTCCTACGAGCAGTACTTC. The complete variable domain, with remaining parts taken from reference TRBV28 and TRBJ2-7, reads DVKVTQSSRYLVKRTGEKVFLECVQDMDHENMFWYRQDPGLGLRLIYFSYDVKMKEKGDIPEGYSVSREKKERFSLILESASTNQTSMYLCASSFGLSSYEQYFGPGTRLTVT.

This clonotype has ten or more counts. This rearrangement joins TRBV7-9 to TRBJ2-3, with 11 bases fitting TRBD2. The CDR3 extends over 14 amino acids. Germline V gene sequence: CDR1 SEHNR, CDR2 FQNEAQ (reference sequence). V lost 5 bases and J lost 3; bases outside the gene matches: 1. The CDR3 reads CASSASGRTDTQYF. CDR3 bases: TGTGCCAGCAGCGCTAGCGGGAGGACAGATACGCAGTATTTT.

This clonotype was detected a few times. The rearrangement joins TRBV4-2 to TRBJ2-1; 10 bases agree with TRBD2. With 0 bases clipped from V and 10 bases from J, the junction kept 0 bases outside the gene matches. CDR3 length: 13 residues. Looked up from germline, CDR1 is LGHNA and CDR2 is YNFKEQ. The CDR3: CASSQELAGEQFF. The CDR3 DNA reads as TGTGCCAGCAGCCAAGAACTAGCGGGGGAGCAGTTCTTC.

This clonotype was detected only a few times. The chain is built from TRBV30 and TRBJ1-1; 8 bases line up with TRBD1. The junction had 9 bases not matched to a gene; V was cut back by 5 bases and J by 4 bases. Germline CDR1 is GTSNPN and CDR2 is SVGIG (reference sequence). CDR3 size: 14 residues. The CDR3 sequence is CAWSTGGKGTEAFF. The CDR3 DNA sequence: TGTGCCTGGTCTACAGGGGGAAAGGGCACTGAAGCTTTCTTT.

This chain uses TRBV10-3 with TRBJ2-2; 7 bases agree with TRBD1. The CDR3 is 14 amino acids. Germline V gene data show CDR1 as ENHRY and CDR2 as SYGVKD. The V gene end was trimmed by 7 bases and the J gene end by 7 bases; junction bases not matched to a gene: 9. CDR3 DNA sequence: TGTGCCATCAAACCCAGGGGGATGGACGGGGAGCTGTTTTTT. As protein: CAIKPRGMDGELFF.

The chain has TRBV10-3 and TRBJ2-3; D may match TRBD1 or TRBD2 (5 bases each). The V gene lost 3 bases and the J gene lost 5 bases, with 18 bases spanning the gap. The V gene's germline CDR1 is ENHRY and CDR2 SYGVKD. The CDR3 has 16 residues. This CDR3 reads CAISDFVGRSEDTQYF. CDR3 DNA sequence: TGTGCCATCAGTGATTTCGTGGGGCGTAGCGAAGATACGCAGTATTTT.

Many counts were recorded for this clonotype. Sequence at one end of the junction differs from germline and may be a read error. The CDR3 region is CASSLVHGSETQYF. The CDR3 DNA is TGTGCTAGCAGCTTAGTACACGGGTCAGAGACCCAGTACTTC. The chain combines TRBV7-7 with TRBJ2-5; D call uncertain. CDR3 length: 14 amino acids. The germline gives CDR1 SSHAT, CDR2 FNYEAQ (reference sequence).

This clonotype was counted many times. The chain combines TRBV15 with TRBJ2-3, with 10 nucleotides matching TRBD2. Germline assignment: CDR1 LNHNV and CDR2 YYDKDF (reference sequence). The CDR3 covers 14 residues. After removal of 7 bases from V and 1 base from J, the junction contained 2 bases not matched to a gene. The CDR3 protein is CATNGLAGTDTQYF. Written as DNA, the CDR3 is TGTGCCACCAACGGACTAGCGGGCACAGATACGCAGTATTTT.

CDR3 sequence (DNA): TGCGCCAGCAGCTCACAATTCCAAGAGACCCAGTACTTC. This codes for CASSSQFQETQYF. The chain carries TRBV5-1 and TRBJ2-5; D call uncertain. The germline CDR1 and CDR2 sequences are SGHRS and YFSETQ. This CDR3 has 13 amino acids. V dropped 3 bases and J dropped 1 base, with 7 bases sitting between them.

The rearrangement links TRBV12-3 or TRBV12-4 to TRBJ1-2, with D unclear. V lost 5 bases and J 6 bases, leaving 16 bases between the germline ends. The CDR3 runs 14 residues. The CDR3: CASSPPTPYDGYTF. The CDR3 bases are TGTGCCAGCAGTCCACCCACCCCTTACGATGGCTACACCTTC.

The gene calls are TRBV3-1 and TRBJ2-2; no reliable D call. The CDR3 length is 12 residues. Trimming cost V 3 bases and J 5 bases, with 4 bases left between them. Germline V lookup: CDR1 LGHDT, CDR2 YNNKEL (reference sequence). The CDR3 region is CASSHSTGELFF. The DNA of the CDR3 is TGTGCCAGCAGCCACTCAACCGGGGAGCTGTTTTTT.

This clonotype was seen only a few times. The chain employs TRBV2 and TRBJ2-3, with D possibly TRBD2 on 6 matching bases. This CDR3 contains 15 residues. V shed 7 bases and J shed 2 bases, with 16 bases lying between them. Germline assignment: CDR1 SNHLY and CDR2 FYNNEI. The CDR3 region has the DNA TGTGCCAGCACGATAAGCGGGCTTCCCACAGATACGCAGTATTTT. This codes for CASTISGLPTDTQYF. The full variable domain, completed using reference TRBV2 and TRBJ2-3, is EPEVTQTPSHQVTQMGQEVILRCVPISNHLYFYWYRQILGQKVEFLVSFYNNEISEKSEIFDDQFSVERPDGSNFTLKIRSTKLEDSAMYFCASTISGLPTDTQYFGPGTRLTVL.

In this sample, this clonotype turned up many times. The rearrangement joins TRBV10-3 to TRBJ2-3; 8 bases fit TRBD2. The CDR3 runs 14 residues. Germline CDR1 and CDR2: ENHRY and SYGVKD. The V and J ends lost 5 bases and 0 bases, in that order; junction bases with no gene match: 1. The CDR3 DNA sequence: TGTGCCATCAGTAGCGGGAGAAGCACAGATACGCAGTATTTT. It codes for CAISSGRSTDTQYF.

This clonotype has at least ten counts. CDR3 coding DNA: TGTGCTGGTGGGGGACTAGCGTTTTCCAATGAGCAGTTCTTC. Its translation is CAGGGLAFSNEQFF. The chain has TRBV9 and TRBJ2-1, with TRBD2 matching 10 bases. The CDR3 is made up of 14 amino acids. Germline CDR1 SGDLS, CDR2 YYNGEE.

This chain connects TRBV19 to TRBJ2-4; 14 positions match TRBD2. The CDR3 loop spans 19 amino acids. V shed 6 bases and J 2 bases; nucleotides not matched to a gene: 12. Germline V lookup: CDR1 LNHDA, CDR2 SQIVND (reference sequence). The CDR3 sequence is CASSMGLAGEYVSKNIQYF. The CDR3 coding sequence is TGTGCCAGTAGCATGGGACTAGCGGGAGAGTACGTCTCCAAAAACATTCAGTACTTC.

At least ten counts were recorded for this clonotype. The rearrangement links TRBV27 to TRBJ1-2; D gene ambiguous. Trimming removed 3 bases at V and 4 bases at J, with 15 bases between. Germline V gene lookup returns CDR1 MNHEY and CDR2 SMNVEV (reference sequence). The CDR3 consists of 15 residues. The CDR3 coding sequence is TGTGCCAGCAGTTTTTACGGGGTACCCTTCTATGGCTACACCTTC. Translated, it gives CASSFYGVPFYGYTF.

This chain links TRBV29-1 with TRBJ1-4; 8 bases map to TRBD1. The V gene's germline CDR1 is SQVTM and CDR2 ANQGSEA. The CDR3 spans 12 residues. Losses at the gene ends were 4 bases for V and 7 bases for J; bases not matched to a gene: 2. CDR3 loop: CSVAQGAEKLFF. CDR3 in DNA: TGCAGCGTTGCGCAGGGGGCTGAAAAACTGTTTTTT.

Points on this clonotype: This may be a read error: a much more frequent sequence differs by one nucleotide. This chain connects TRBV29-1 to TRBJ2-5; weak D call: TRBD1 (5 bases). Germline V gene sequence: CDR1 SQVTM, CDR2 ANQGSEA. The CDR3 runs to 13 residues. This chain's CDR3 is CSVSRVAQETQHF. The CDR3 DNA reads TGCAGCGTTAGCAGGGTGGCCCAAGAGACCCAGCACTTC.

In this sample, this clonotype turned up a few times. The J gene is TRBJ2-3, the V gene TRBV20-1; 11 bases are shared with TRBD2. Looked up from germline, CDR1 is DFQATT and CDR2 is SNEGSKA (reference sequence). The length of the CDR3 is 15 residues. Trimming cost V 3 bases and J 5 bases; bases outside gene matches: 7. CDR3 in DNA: TGCAGTGCTAGCGACCGACTAGCGGGGCTAGATACGCAGTATTTT. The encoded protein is CSASDRLAGLDTQYF.

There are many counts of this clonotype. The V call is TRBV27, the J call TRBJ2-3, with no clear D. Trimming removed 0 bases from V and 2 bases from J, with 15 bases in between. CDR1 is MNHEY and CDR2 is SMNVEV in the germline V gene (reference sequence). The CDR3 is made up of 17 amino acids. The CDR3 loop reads CASSLSLAGVSTDTQYF. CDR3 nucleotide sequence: TGTGCCAGCAGTTTATCGTTGGCAGGAGTTTCCACAGATACGCAGTATTTT.

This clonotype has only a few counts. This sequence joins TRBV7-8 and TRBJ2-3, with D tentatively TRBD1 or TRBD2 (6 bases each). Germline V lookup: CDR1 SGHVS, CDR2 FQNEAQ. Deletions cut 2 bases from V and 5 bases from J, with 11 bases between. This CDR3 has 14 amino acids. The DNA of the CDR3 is TGTGCCAGCAGCTTAATGGGGGGCAAAGATACGCAGTATTTT. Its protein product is CASSLMGGKDTQYF.